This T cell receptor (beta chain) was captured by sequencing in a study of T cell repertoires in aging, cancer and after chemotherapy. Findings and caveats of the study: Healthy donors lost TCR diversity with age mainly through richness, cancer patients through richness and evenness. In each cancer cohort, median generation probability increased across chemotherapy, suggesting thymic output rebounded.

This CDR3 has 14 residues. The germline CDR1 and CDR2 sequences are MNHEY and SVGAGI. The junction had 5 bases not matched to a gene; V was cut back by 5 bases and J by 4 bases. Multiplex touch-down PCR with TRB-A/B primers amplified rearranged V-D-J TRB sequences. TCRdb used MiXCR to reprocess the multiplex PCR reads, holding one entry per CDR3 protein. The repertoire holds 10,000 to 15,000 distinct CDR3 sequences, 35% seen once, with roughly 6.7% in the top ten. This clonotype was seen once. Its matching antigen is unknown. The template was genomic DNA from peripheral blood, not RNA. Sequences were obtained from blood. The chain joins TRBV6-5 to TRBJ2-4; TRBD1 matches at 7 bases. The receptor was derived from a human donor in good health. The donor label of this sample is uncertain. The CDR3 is CASSRTTGKNIQYF. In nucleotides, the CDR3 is TGTGCCAGCAGTCGAACGACAGGGAAAAACATTCAGTACTTC.